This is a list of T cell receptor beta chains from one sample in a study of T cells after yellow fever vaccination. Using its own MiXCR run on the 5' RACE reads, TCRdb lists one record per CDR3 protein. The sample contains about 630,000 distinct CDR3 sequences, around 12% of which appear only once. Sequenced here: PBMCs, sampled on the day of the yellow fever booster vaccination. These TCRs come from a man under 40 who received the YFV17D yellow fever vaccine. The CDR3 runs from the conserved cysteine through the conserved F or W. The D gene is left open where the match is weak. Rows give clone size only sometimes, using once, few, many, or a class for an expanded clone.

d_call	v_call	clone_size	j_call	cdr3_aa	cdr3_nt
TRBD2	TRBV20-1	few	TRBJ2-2	CSAIGTSGRIASTGELFF	TGCAGTGCTATAGGGACTAGCGGGAGAATCGCTAGCACCGGGGAGCTGTTTTTT
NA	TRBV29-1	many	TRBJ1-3	CSAWTPSSGNTIYF	TGCAGCGCCTGGACGCCCAGCTCTGGAAACACCATATATTTT
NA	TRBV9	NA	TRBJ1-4	CASSVGMANEKLFF	TGTGCCAGCAGCGTAGGCATGGCTAATGAAAAACTGTTTTTT
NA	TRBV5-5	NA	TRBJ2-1	CASSDTGISYNEQFF	TGTGCCAGCAGCGACACAGGGATTTCCTACAATGAGCAGTTCTTC
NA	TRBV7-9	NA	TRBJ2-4	CASSLDGLKNIQYF	TGTGCCAGCAGCTTAGACGGGCTGAAAAACATTCAGTACTTC
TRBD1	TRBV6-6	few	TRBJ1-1	CAARGQGAGEAFF	TGTGCCGCCCGGGGACAGGGGGCCGGTGAAGCTTTCTTT
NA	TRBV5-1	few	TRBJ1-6	CASSLGGLTAGSPLHF	TGCGCCAGCAGCTTGGGAGGCCTCACCGCGGGTTCACCCCTCCACTTT
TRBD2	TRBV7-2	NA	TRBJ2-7	CASSWGLAGVHEQYF	TGTGCCAGCAGCTGGGGACTAGCGGGAGTCCACGAGCAGTACTTC
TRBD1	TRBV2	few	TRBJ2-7	CASTGRRTGGNYEQYF	TGTGCCAGCACTGGCCGTCGGACAGGGGGCAATTACGAGCAGTACTTC
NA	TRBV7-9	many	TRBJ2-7	CASSLGVQGEQYF	TGTGCCAGCAGCTTAGGGGTGCAAGGCGAGCAGTACTTC
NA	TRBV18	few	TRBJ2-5	CASSVMEETQYF	TGTGCCAGCTCGGTAATGGAAGAGACCCAGTACTTC
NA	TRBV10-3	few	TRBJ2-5	CAISEFGETQYF	TGTGCCATCAGTGAATTTGGGGAGACCCAGTACTTC
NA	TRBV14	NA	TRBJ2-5	CASSQGQKETQYF	TGTGCCAGCAGCCAGGGGCAGAAAGAGACCCAGTACTTC
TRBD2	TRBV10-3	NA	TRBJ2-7	CAISRRMTSGRVYEQYF	TGTGCCATCAGCAGAAGGATGACTAGCGGGAGGGTCTACGAGCAGTACTTC
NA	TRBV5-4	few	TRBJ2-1	CASSLEGRSEQFF	TGTGCCAGCAGCTTGGAGGGGCGCAGTGAGCAGTTCTTC
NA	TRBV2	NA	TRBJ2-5	CASSGGRQPQETQYF	TGTGCCAGCAGCGGCGGAAGGCAGCCGCAAGAGACCCAGTACTTC
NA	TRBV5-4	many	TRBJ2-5	CASSLVGLSETQYF	TGTGCCAGCAGCTTGGTGGGGCTCTCTGAGACCCAGTACTTC
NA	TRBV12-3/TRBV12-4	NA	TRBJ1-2	CASSQTGGVGYTF	TGTGCCAGCAGTCAGACTGGGGGGGTTGGCTACACCTTC
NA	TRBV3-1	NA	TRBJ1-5	CASSQDEGQPQHF	TGTGCCAGCAGCCAAGATGAGGGTCAGCCCCAGCATTTT
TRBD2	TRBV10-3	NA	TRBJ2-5	CAISETSGSAAGETQYF	TGTGCCATCAGTGAGACTAGCGGGAGTGCCGCGGGAGAGACCCAGTACTTC
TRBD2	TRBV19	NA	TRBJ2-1	CASSTLRSGRGNEQFF	TGTGCCAGTAGTACCCTGCGAAGCGGGAGGGGCAATGAGCAGTTCTTC
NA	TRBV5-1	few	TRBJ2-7	CASSLGGDSVLEQYF	TGCGCCAGCAGCTTAGGAGGAGACTCCGTATTAGAGCAGTACTTC
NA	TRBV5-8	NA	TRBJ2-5	CASSLYLETQYF	TGTGCCAGCAGCTTGTACCTGGAGACCCAGTACTTC
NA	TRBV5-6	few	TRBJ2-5	CASSLASRDTQYF	TGTGCCAGCAGCTTGGCCAGCCGGGATACCCAGTACTTC
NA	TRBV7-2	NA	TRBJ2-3	CASVGFGTDTQYF	TGTGCCAGTGTCGGGTTCGGCACAGATACGCAGTATTTT
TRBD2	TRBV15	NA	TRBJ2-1	CATSLTRFSGGTNNEQFF	TGTGCCACCAGCCTCACTCGTTTTAGCGGGGGGACTAACAATGAGCAGTTCTTC
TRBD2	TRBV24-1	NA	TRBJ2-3	CATSDLAGGADTQYF	TGTGCCACCAGTGATTTAGCGGGAGGGGCAGATACGCAGTATTTT
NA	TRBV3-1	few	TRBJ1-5	CASSQAAGNQPQHF	TGTGCCAGCAGCCAAGCAGCAGGGAATCAGCCCCAGCATTTT
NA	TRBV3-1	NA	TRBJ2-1	CASSPRTDEQFF	TGTGCCAGCAGTCCGAGGACTGATGAGCAGTTCTTC
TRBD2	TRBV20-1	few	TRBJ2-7	CSAAGGRLNLYEQYF	TGCAGTGCTGCGGGGGGACGCCTAAACCTTTACGAGCAGTACTTC
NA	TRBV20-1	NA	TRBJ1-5	CSASPGESLRRPQHF	TGCAGTGCTTCCCCAGGAGAGTCGCTTAGGAGGCCCCAGCATTTT
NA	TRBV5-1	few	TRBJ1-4	CASSYYTGPSGEKLFF	TGCGCCAGCAGCTACTACACGGGACCATCGGGTGAAAAACTGTTTTTT
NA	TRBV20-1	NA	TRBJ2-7	CSARTQHEQYF	TGCAGTGCTCGGACCCAGCACGAGCAGTACTTC
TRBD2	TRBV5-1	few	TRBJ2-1	CASSLRPSGRNEQFF	TGCGCCAGCAGCTTGCGGCCTAGCGGGAGGAATGAGCAGTTCTTC
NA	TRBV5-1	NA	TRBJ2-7	CASSLEGTPGYEQYF	TGCGCCAGCAGCTTGGAAGGGACGCCGGGCTACGAGCAGTACTTC
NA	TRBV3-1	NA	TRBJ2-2	CASSQDLKGRTGELFF	TGTGCCAGCAGCCAAGACTTGAAGGGGCGCACCGGGGAGCTGTTTTTT
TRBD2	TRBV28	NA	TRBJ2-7	CASRGRGRPSYEQYF	TGTGCCAGCAGGGGCCGCGGGAGGCCCTCCTACGAGCAGTACTTC
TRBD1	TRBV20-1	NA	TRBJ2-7	CSAAGTAGYEQYF	TGCAGTGCTGCCGGGACAGCTGGTTACGAGCAGTACTTC
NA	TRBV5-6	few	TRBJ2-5	CASSLQTGRETQYF	TGTGCCAGCAGCCTCCAGACAGGAAGAGAGACCCAGTACTTC
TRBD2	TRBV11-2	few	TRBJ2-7	CASSITGTSTYEQYF	TGTGCCAGCAGCATCACCGGGACTAGCACCTACGAGCAGTACTTC
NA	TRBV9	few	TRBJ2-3	CASSVVVGGAPQYF	TGTGCCAGCAGCGTAGTCGTGGGGGGGGCGCCGCAGTATTTT
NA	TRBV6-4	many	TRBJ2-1	CASSVDSSYNEQFF	TGTGCCAGCAGTGTAGACTCCTCTTACAATGAGCAGTTCTTC
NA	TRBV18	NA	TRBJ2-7	CASSRQVLKGDSYEQYF	TGTGCCAGCTCACGACAGGTCCTGAAGGGGGATAGCTACGAGCAGTACTTC